A selection of T cell receptor beta chains follows, all from one sample in a study of vaccination and CD4 T cells after COVID-19. The antigens for these receptors are not known. TCRdb reprocessed the PCR reads via MiXCR and lists one record per CDR3 protein. The sample has some 15,000 distinct CDR3 sequences; around four fifths are singletons. Material: CD4+ T cells from blood, cultured in vitro. Source of these receptors: a human donor who had recovered from COVID-19. CDR3s include the opening cysteine and the closing phenylalanine or tryptophan.

j_call cdr3_length v_call cdr3_aa
TRBJ1-5 15 TRBV6-1 CASSLSREGNQPQHF
TRBJ1-1 16 TRBV7-9 CASTRQGTSLNTEAFF
TRBJ2-1 15 TRBV20-1 CSATNQAGVGNEQFF
TRBJ1-6 14 TRBV30 CAWRVRGSGSPLHF
TRBJ1-5 13 TRBV24-1 CATRPSGGQPQHF
TRBJ2-7 15 TRBV20-1 CSAIESGRPFHEQYF
TRBJ2-5 13 TRBV30 CAWSQTGLETQYF
TRBJ1-2 13 TRBV7-2 CASSSRETRGYTF
TRBJ2-3 16 TRBV30 CAWSTRWGGGTDTQYF
TRBJ1-2 15 TRBV20-1 CSAQGQGLSFGGYTF
TRBJ1-1 12 TRBV7-7 CASSPLDTEAFF
TRBJ1-1 14 TRBV6-2/TRBV6-3 CASGTGLMNTEAFF
TRBJ1-5 13 TRBV20-1 CSARPGGGQPQHF
TRBJ2-1 13 TRBV11-1 CASGGSSYNEQFF
TRBJ2-1 13 TRBV15 CATSRETPSEQFF
TRBJ2-5 16 TRBV20-1 CSATRGAGVFKETQYF
TRBJ1-2 19 TRBV7-2 CASSRLGTVKSNGAYGYTF
TRBJ1-6 15 TRBV20-1 CSAPNLGRNSSPLHF